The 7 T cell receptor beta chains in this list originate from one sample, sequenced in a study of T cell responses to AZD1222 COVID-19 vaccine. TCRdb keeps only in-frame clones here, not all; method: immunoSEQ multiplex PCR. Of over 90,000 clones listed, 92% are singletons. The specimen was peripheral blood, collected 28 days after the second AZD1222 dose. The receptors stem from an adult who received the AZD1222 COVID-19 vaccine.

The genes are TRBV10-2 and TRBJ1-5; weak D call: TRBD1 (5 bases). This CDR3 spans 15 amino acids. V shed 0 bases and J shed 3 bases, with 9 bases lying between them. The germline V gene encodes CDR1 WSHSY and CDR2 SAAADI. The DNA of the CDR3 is TGCGCCAGCAGTGAGTCGGCGGGGACCAATCAGCCCCAGCATTTT. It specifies CASSESAGTNQPQHF.

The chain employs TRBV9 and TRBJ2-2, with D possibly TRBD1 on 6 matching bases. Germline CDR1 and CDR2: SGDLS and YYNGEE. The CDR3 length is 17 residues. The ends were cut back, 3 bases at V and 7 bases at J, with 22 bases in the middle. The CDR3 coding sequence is TGTGCCAGCAGCGCCCACATAGGTCAGGGGTCGGTCGGGGAGCTGTTTTTT. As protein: CASSAHIGQGSVGELFF.

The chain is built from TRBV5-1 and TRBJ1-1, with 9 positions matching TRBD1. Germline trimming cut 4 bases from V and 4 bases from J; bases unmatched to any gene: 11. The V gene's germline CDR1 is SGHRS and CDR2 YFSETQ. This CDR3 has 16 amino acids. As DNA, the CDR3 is TGCGCCAGCAGCCCACGGGACAGGGCGGGGCTCACTGAAGCTTTCTTT. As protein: CASSPRDRAGLTEAFF.

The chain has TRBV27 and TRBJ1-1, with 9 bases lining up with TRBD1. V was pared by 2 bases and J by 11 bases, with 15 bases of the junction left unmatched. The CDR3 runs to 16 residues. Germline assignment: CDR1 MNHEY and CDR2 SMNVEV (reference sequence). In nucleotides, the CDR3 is TGTGCCAGCAGTTTAACCGGGACAGGGTCAATTAGTGGGGCTTTCTTT. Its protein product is CASSLTGTGSISGAFF.

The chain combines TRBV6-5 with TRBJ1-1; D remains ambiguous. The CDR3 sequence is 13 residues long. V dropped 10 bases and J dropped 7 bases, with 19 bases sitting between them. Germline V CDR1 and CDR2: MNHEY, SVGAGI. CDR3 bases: TGTGCCACCAAAGACCCCTTCTTTGTTGAAGCTTTCTTT. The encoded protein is CATKDPFFVEAFF.

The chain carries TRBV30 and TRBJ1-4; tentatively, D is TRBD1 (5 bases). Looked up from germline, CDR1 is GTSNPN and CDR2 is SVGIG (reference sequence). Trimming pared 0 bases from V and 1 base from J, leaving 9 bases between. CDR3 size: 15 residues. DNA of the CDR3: TGTGCCTGGAGTGTATCTAGGGGAACTAATGAAAAACTGTTTTTT. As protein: CAWSVSRGTNEKLFF.

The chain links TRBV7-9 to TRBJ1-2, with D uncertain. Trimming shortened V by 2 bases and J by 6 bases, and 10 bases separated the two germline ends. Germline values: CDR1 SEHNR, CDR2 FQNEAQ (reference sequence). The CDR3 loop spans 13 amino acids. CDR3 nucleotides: TGTGCCAGCAGCTTACCTACAGTGGATGGCTACACCTTC. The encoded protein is CASSLPTVDGYTF.